The TCR beta chain described here comes from a study of early T cells in non-severe SARS-CoV-2 infection. Study as a whole: Alpha and beta chains were unpaired, from unsorted whole-blood bulk RNA.

This clonotype was seen a few times. The target antigen is unknown. Individual cDNA molecules were tagged with unique molecular identifiers, the study reported. TCRdb itself ran the 5' RACE reads through MiXCR, one entry per CDR3 protein. The sample records some 82,000 distinct CDR3 sequences, about 12% being singletons. Study-level results: VDJdb matches were skewed toward anti-spike CD8 T cell responses.

The specimen was whole blood, collected at baseline. The TCR was taken from an adult who was a healthcare worker with PCR-confirmed SARS-CoV-2 infection or an uninfected control (not recorded which).

The CDR3 loop is CASSPRDGSADTQYF. The CDR3 DNA reads TGTGCCAGCTCACCAAGAGACGGGAGCGCAGATACGCAGTATTTT. The rearrangement uses TRBV18 and TRBJ2-3, with D possibly TRBD2 on 6 matching bases. Germline CDR1 reads KGHSH; CDR2 reads LQKENI. The CDR3 contains 15 residues. With 2 bases removed from V and 4 bases from J, the gap between germline ends came to 13 bases.